The clone carrying this T cell receptor (beta chain) was counted at least ten times. What it recognizes is unknown. This record comes from a study of T cells in Graves' hyperthyroidism and ophthalmopathy. Points from the study as a whole: Blood also held most thyroid clonotypes expanded beyond 0.001. A model of 13 V-J pairs discriminated ophthalmopathy from stable hyperthyroidism.

Amplification yielded TCR beta CDR3 regions, with RNA transcripts as the source. Using the HTBI primer set, a first-round RT-PCR was run on the TCR CDR3. TCRdb passed the multiplex PCR reads through MiXCR, listing each CDR3 protein once. The repertoire holds hundreds of thousands of distinct CDR3 sequences, with less than 20% as singletons. Absence of ophthalmopathy progression within 18 months defined stable Graves' hyperthyroidism. The TCR sequence derives from a woman between 18 and 29 years old with Graves' hyperthyroidism. Sequencing was carried out using blood.

The CDR3 sequence is CASSPPGQGGEKLFF. The CDR3 DNA reads TGTGCCAGCTCACCGCCGGGACAGGGAGGTGAAAAACTGTTTTTT. J is TRBJ1-4 and V is TRBV18; 9 bases line up with TRBD1. The length of the CDR3 is 15 residues. CDR1 and CDR2 (germline): KGHSH, LQKENI. Trimming took 3 bases from V and 7 from J; bases not matched to a gene: 6.